This TCR beta chain derives from a study of control samples from healthy donors and cancer patients. Sequencing used immunoSEQ multiplex PCR; TCRdb keeps in-frame clones, though not all of them. The data contain approximately 94,000 clones, 90% to 95% of them seen just once; the ten biggest clones take up 0.92%. CDR1 is SGHDN, CDR2 FVKESK, per germline. V dropped 3 bases and J dropped 6 bases, with 6 bases sitting between them. This CDR3 comprises 13 residues. Sequences were obtained from blood. This chain joins TRBV14 and TRBJ1-6, with D unclear. The receptor's source is a woman in her 30s in good health. CDR3 nucleotides: TGTGCCAGCAGCCACGACTTTAATTCACCCCTCCACTTT. Translation: CASSHDFNSPLHF.